Listed below are T cell receptor beta chains from one sample, sequenced in a study of T cell responses to AZD1222 COVID-19 vaccine. Sequenced by immunoSEQ multiplex PCR; TCRdb stores in-frame clones only, minus some. The sample holds approximately 110,000 clones, approximately 92% seen once. The sequences come from peripheral blood, collected 28 days after the second AZD1222 dose. These receptors were collected from an adult who received the AZD1222 COVID-19 vaccine. The CDR3 runs from the conserved cysteine through the conserved F or W. The D gene is left open where the match is weak. Size is omitted from some rows. Given values are once, few, many or a class for expanded clones.

>15|TRBV10-3|.|TRBJ1-1|.
CAISDLGESDTEAFF
TGTGCCATCAGTGATCTGGGGGAATCAGACACTGAAGCTTTCTTT
>14|TRBV11-2|.|TRBJ1-6|TRBD1
CASSWDRVNSPLHF
TGTGCCAGCAGCTGGGACAGAGTTAATTCACCCCTCCACTTT
>14|TRBV11-2|once|TRBJ1-1|TRBD1
CASSAGQARTEAFF
TGTGCCAGCAGCGCGGGACAGGCGAGGACTGAAGCTTTCTTT
>15|TRBV6-5|.|TRBJ2-1|TRBD2
CASTQVASGYNEQFF
TGTGCCAGCACCCAAGTGGCTAGCGGGTACAATGAGCAGTTCTTC
>15|TRBV5-1|.|TRBJ1-6|TRBD1
CASSLFPGGNSPLHF
TGCGCCAGCAGCTTGTTCCCAGGGGGTAATTCACCCCTCCACTTT
>13|TRBV2|.|TRBJ1-2|.
CASLDRMNYGYTF
TGTGCCAGCCTAGACAGGATGAACTATGGCTACACCTTC
>16|TRBV28|.|TRBJ1-3|.
CASSSTYAGAGNTIYF
TGTGCCAGCAGTTCAACCTACGCCGGGGCTGGAAACACCATATATTTT
>16|TRBV5-1|.|TRBJ2-1|TRBD1
CASSSGPSGQGNEQFF
TGCGCCAGCAGCTCGGGTCCCTCGGGACAGGGGAATGAGCAGTTCTTC
>14|TRBV5-6|.|TRBJ2-7|.
CASSAGSWGAEQYF
TGTGCCAGCAGCGCCGGGTCCTGGGGGGCCGAGCAGTACTTC
>13|TRBV7-9|.|TRBJ1-6|.
CASSRDNSSPLHF
TGTGCCAGCAGCCGGGATAATTCTTCACCCCTCCACTTT
>16|TRBV15|once|TRBJ2-2|TRBD1
CATSRALGQLTGELFF
TGTGCCACCAGCAGAGCCCTGGGACAGCTCACCGGGGAGCTGTTTTTT
>16|TRBV28|.|TRBJ2-3|.
CASSRVGTESSDTQYF
TGTGCCAGCAGTCGGGTCGGGACCGAGTCATCAGATACGCAGTATTTT
>15|TRBV11-2|.|TRBJ1-3|.
CASSPKSNPGNTIYF
TGTGCCAGCAGCCCTAAATCCAACCCTGGAAACACCATATATTTT